The 4 T cell receptor beta chains listed next were all sequenced from one sample in a study of human T cells and chemical hapten exposure. Time point defined: patch test 1, 2 weeks after DPC sensitization. Treatment given: therapeutic diphenylcyclopropenone sensitization with weekly scalp DPC. Each CDR3 protein gets one entry after TCRdb re-called the RACE reads with MiXCR. The sample lists 90,000 or so distinct CDR3 sequences, about 10% occurring once. The specimen was whole blood, collected in connection with sensitization to the hapten diphenylcyclopropenone (DPC). These receptor sequences come from a man aged 35-49 years with alopecia areata. Some clones in this sample may be carry-over from other donors' samples.

This clonotype was seen ten or more times. The V gene is TRBV6-2 or TRBV6-3, the J gene TRBJ1-1; D uncertain. CDR1 MNHEY and CDR2 SVGEGT come from the germline V gene. V dropped 6 bases and J dropped 4 bases, with 9 bases sitting between them. The CDR3 totals 12 residues. Here the CDR3 DNA reads TGTGCCAGCAGGTCAGACGTCACTGAAGCTTTCTTT. Protein sequence: CASRSDVTEAFF.

This clonotype was seen many times. V and J are TRBV12-3 or TRBV12-4 and TRBJ2-2, with TRBD1 matching 8 bases. This CDR3 is 14 amino acids long. The V segment lost 5 bases and the J segment 5 bases; nucleotides outside the gene matches: 4. CDR3 DNA sequence: TGTGCCAGCAGTAGGACAGGGAAGACCGGGGAGCTGTTTTTT. Translating it yields CASSRTGKTGELFF.

This clonotype was recorded a few times. This chain uses TRBV7-9 with TRBJ2-1, with 7 bases lining up with TRBD2. The CDR3 length is 14 residues. Germline values: CDR1 SEHNR, CDR2 FQNEAQ (reference sequence). The V segment lost 6 bases and the J segment 10 bases; nucleotides outside the gene matches: 12. CDR3 nucleotide sequence: TGTGCCAGCAGGGTGTGGGGCGGGAGTGTGGAGCAGTTCTTC. This translates into CASRVWGGSVEQFF.

In this sample, this clonotype turned up a few times. The rearrangement links TRBV6-5 to TRBJ2-7, with TRBD2 as a possible D gene (6 bases). Germline V lookup: CDR1 MNHEY, CDR2 SVGAGI. V lost 8 bases and J lost 0, with 17 bases in between. This CDR3 spans 15 amino acids. The CDR3 DNA is TGTGCCAGCTTCCCCTCCAGCGGGTACTCCTACGAGCAGTACTTC. It codes for CASFPSSGYSYEQYF.